The 26 T cell receptor beta chains below were found in one sample sequenced in a study of T-cell reconstitution after alpha-beta-depleted transplantation in children. This sample's TCRbeta library carried unique molecular identifier barcodes. TCRdb re-called the PCR reads with MiXCR, one entry per CDR3 protein. Of about 600,000 distinct CDR3 sequences in the sample, 23% are singletons; the top ten hold 11% to 15%. Sequenced material: PBMCs, mostly from graft donor cells, taken 360 days after TCRalphabeta/CD19-depleted stem cell transplant. These receptors were obtained from a boy under two years old who had a stem cell transplant for acute myeloid leukemia, so the T cells may come from the graft donor.

This clonotype was seen at least ten times. This chain links TRBV3-1 with TRBJ2-1; TRBD2 might be the D (6 bases). V was cut by 4 bases and J by 6 bases, with 19 bases left in between. Germline V gives CDR1 LGHDT, CDR2 YNNKEL (reference sequence). CDR3 length equals 16 residues. The CDR3 loop is CASSPERGGVGNEQFF. The CDR3 DNA is TGTGCCAGCAGCCCCGAACGCGGAGGGGTGGGCAATGAGCAGTTCTTC.

This clonotype showed up many times. The J gene is TRBJ1-1, the V gene TRBV20-1, with D possibly TRBD1 on 5 matching bases. V dropped 0 bases and J dropped 10 bases, with 12 bases sitting between them. This CDR3 spans 12 amino acids. CDR1 is DFQATT and CDR2 is SNEGSKA in the germline V gene (reference sequence). CDR3: CSARDHEGRAFF. The CDR3 nucleotides read TGCAGTGCTAGAGATCATGAGGGGAGAGCTTTCTTT.

The chain carries TRBV2 and TRBJ2-2; possible D gene TRBD2, 6 bases. Germline assignment: CDR1 SNHLY and CDR2 FYNNEI. This CDR3 spans 10 amino acids. V was pared by 8 bases and J by 8 bases, with 6 bases between. The CDR3 coding sequence is TGTGCCAGCGGAGGGGGGGAGCTGTTTTTT. It translates to CASGGGELFF.

The chain uses TRBV20-1 and TRBJ1-6; tentatively, D is TRBD1 (5 bases). The CDR3 runs to 14 residues. Germline assignment: CDR1 DFQATT and CDR2 SNEGSKA (reference sequence). Trimming left V 6 bases short and J 9 bases short, with 18 bases between. The CDR3 is CSALPGGGGSPLHF. CDR3 bases: TGCAGTGCGTTACCGGGGGGAGGTGGTTCACCCCTCCACTTT.

This clonotype occurred a few times. The chain carries TRBV28 and TRBJ1-2, with 12 bases fitting TRBD1. With V trimmed by 5 bases and J by 8 bases, 12 bases remained unmatched. Germline loops: CDR1 MDHEN, CDR2 SYDVKM. The CDR3 is 16 residues long. CDR3 nucleotide sequence: TGTGCCAGCAGTGTAACCGGGACAGGGGGCTTTAAGGGCTACACCTTC. Its protein is CASSVTGTGGFKGYTF.

In this sample, this clonotype turned up many times. The V gene is TRBV29-1, the J gene TRBJ1-1, with 7 positions matching TRBD1. V was pared by 7 bases and J by 6 bases, with 5 bases of the junction left unmatched. This CDR3 comprises 11 residues. CDR1 and CDR2 from the germline V gene are SQVTM and ANQGSEA. The DNA of the CDR3 is TGCAGCGGCAGGGGGTTCGCTGAAGCTTTCTTT. This sequence encodes CSGRGFAEAFF.

This clonotype is a singleton in its sample. V is TRBV7-8 and J is TRBJ1-1; tentative D call: TRBD1 (5 bases). V was cut by 5 bases and J by 7 bases, with 20 bases left in between. From germline, CDR1 is SGHVS and CDR2 FQNEAQ. The CDR3 covers 15 residues. CDR3 amino acids: CASSLQNGAYGEAFF. The CDR3, as DNA: TGTGCCAGCAGCCTCCAAAATGGGGCGTACGGTGAAGCTTTCTTT.

This clonotype was observed many times. The J gene is TRBJ2-7, the V gene TRBV20-1, with D uncertain. There are 15 residues in the CDR3. V was cut by 3 bases and J by 3 bases, with 18 bases left in between. Per germline, CDR1 DFQATT and CDR2 SNEGSKA (reference sequence). The CDR3 DNA follows: TGCAGTGCTAGTAAGGCAGGCGAAATCGACTACGAGCAGTACTTC. This gives the protein CSASKAGEIDYEQYF.

This clonotype was seen at least ten times. The gene calls are TRBV12-3 or TRBV12-4 and TRBJ2-3; a possible D gene is TRBD1 (6 bases). V was shortened by 5 bases and J by 0 bases, with 15 bases between the two germline ends. This CDR3 contains 16 residues. The CDR3 protein is CASSPTGSYSTDTQYF. For the CDR3, the DNA is TGTGCCAGCAGTCCAACAGGGTCCTACAGCACAGATACGCAGTATTTT.

This clonotype was seen a handful of times. The V gene is TRBV6-5, the J gene TRBJ2-3; D ambiguous. The V gene lost 0 bases and the J gene lost 2 bases, with 18 bases spanning the gap. This CDR3 spans 18 amino acids. Germline V lookup: CDR1 MNHEY, CDR2 SVGAGI. CDR3 in amino acids: CASSYSNHPGFPTDTQYF. DNA of the CDR3: TGTGCCAGCAGTTACTCGAATCACCCCGGGTTCCCCACAGATACGCAGTATTTT.

The chain uses TRBV20-1 and TRBJ2-5; TRBD2 matches 9 bases. The CDR3 runs to 15 residues. Looked up from germline, CDR1 is DFQATT and CDR2 is SNEGSKA (reference sequence). The V and J ends lost 0 bases and 2 bases, in that order; junction bases with no gene match: 4. In DNA, the CDR3 is TGCAGTGCTAGAGAAGCTAGCGGGGTTCAAGAGACCCAGTACTTC. This codes for CSAREASGVQETQYF.

The V gene is TRBV7-2, the J gene TRBJ2-7; possible D gene TRBD2, 6 bases. Germline V gene sequence: CDR1 SGHTA, CDR2 FQGNSA. The CDR3 sequence is 14 residues long. The V end was cut by 1 base, the J end by 4 bases, with 11 bases between. CDR3 DNA: TGTGCCAGCAGCTTAGGACCTCGGGAGTACGAGCAGTACTTC. It codes for CASSLGPREYEQYF.

The chain is built from TRBV28 and TRBJ1-2; 7 bases map to TRBD1. J gave up 6 bases and V 6 bases, and 16 bases lay outside the gene matches. The CDR3 spans 16 residues. Germline values: CDR1 MDHEN, CDR2 SYDVKM. CDR3 sequence reads: CASSQEAGGVINGYTF. The CDR3 DNA reads TGTGCCAGCAGCCAAGAGGCAGGGGGAGTGATAAATGGCTACACCTTC.

This chain joins TRBV5-5 and TRBJ2-6; D is perhaps TRBD1 (6 bases). Germline V lookup: CDR1 SGHKS, CDR2 YYEKEE (reference sequence). V was cut by 6 bases and J by 0 bases, with 16 bases left in between. This CDR3 has 17 amino acids. The CDR3 loop is CASILVPDSSGANVLTF. CDR3 nucleotide sequence: TGTGCCAGCATCCTCGTGCCGGACAGCTCTGGGGCCAACGTCCTGACTTTC.

The gene calls are TRBV5-6 and TRBJ2-1; maybe TRBD2 (6 bases). The CDR3 runs 11 residues. CDR1 and CDR2 from the germline V gene are SGHDT and YYEEEE. CDR3 sequence: CASDGGNEQFF. The CDR3 bases are TGTGCTTCGGATGGGGGGAATGAGCAGTTCTTC.

A few counts support this clonotype. The rearrangement uses TRBV20-1 and TRBJ2-5, with 9 bases lining up with TRBD2. The germline CDR1 and CDR2 sequences are DFQATT and SNEGSKA (reference sequence). The junction had 14 bases not matched to a gene; V was cut back by 5 bases and J by 4 bases. The CDR3 length is 16 residues. CDR3: CSARTSAPGVIETQYF. In DNA form, the CDR3 reads TGCAGTGCTCGGACTAGCGCGCCCGGAGTTATAGAGACCCAGTACTTC.

This clonotype was recorded at least ten times. The V call is TRBV12-3 or TRBV12-4, the J call TRBJ1-1, with D tentatively TRBD1 (5 bases). The CDR3 is made up of 14 amino acids. Trimming took 8 bases from V and 4 from J, leaving 17 bases between them. CDR3 DNA sequence: TGTGCCAGCCGCTGGGGCAGGGAGGGCACTGAAGCTTTCTTT. Its protein is CASRWGREGTEAFF.

This clonotype was counted many times. The chain combines TRBV20-1 with TRBJ2-1, with D hard to call. The V gene lost 3 bases and the J gene lost 2 bases, with 11 bases spanning the gap. Germline V gene sequence: CDR1 DFQATT, CDR2 SNEGSKA (reference sequence). The CDR3 has 14 amino acids. As DNA, the CDR3 is TGCAGTGCTAGCCAACGGCCACCCTACAATGAGCAGTTCTTC. It is translated as CSASQRPPYNEQFF.

This clonotype was seen ten or more times. The chain is built from TRBV20-1 and TRBJ2-2; either TRBD1 or TRBD2 may fit D (5 bases each). V lost 3 bases, J lost 7 bases, and 21 bases lay in between. The germline CDR1 and CDR2 sequences are DFQATT and SNEGSKA (reference sequence). This CDR3 comprises 16 residues. The CDR3 here is CSASGAGRGSGGELFF. The DNA of the CDR3 is TGCAGTGCTAGCGGGGCCGGAAGGGGCAGTGGCGGGGAGCTGTTTTTT.

This clonotype was picked up many times. The rearrangement links TRBV28 to TRBJ2-7; either TRBD1 or TRBD2 may fit D (5 bases each). The CDR3 has 17 amino acids. V lost 6 bases, J lost 4 bases, and 25 bases lay in between. CDR1 and CDR2 (germline): MDHEN, SYDVKM. This chain's CDR3 is CASSRPRRDGRRYEQYF. The CDR3 DNA sequence: TGTGCCAGCAGCCGCCCTCGAAGGGACGGACGTCGTTACGAGCAGTACTTC.

About this clonotype: An end of the junction differs from the germline gene, which may be a read error. The chain joins TRBV7-2 to TRBJ2-5, with TRBD2 matching over 8 bases. The germline CDR1 and CDR2 sequences are SGHTA and FQGNSA. There are 15 residues in the CDR3. CDR3 sequence: CASSVAGSGTETQYF. In nucleotides, the CDR3 is TGTGCCAGCAGCGTAGCGGGGAGCGGGACGGAGACCCAGTACTTC.

This clonotype was found many times. The chain is built from TRBV12-3 or TRBV12-4 and TRBJ2-2, with 7 bases matching TRBD2. This CDR3 contains 16 residues. V lost 2 bases to trimming and J lost 3 bases; unmatched junction nucleotides: 6. The CDR3 region has the DNA TGTGCCAGCAGTTTAAGTCTCGCGGGGGACACCGGGGAGCTGTTTTTT. Amino acid sequence: CASSLSLAGDTGELFF.

The chain uses TRBV24-1 and TRBJ1-1; 7 nucleotides match TRBD1. J was trimmed by 8 bases and V by 4 bases; bases with no gene match: 9. Looked up from germline, CDR1 is KGHDR and CDR2 is SFDVKD. The length of the CDR3 is 14 residues. The DNA of the CDR3 is TGTGCCACCAGTGAGCGACGGGAGGGGGCCGAAGCTTTCTTT. Protein: CATSERREGAEAFF.

This clonotype has a count of ten or more. V gene TRBV7-2 combines with J gene TRBJ2-3; 12 bases align to TRBD2. The V segment lost 4 bases and the J segment 4 bases; nucleotides outside the gene matches: 9. Germline CDR1 reads SGHTA; CDR2 reads FQGNSA. There are 17 residues in the CDR3. In nucleotides, the CDR3 is TGTGCCAGCAGCTGGGCTAGCGGGGGGGTTTCTGCAGATACGCAGTATTTT. This codes for CASSWASGGVSADTQYF.

The chain combines TRBV11-2 with TRBJ1-1, with D perhaps matching TRBD1 (6 bases). The germline gives CDR1 SGHAT, CDR2 FQNNGV. This CDR3 contains 14 residues. V lost 3 bases, J lost 1 base, and 9 bases lay in between. CDR3 coding DNA: TGTGCCAGCAGCTTCTCACAGGGGAACACTGAAGCTTTCTTT. Residues: CASSFSQGNTEAFF.

In its sample, this clonotype was seen many times. The V gene is TRBV12-3 or TRBV12-4, the J gene TRBJ1-5; the D is unclear. The CDR3 is 11 amino acids. The V end lost 1 base, the J end lost 6 bases, and 1 base lay between the germline ends. CDR3 region: CASSLGQPQHF. The CDR3 DNA reads as TGTGCCAGCAGTTTAGGTCAGCCCCAGCATTTT.